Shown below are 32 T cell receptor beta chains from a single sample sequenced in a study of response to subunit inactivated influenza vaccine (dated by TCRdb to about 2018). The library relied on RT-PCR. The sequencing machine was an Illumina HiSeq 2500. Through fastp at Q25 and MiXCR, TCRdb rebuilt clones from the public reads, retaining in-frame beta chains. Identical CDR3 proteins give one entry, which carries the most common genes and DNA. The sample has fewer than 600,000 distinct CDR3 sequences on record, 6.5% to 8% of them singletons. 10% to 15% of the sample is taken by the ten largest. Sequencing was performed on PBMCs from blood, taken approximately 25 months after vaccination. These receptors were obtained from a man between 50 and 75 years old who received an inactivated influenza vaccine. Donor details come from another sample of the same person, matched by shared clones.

The CDR3: CASSQGLIGQGVTGELFF. CDR3 coding DNA: TGTGCCAGCAGCCAAGGCCTCATAGGACAGGGAGTCACCGGGGAGCTGTTTTTT. The genes are TRBV3-1 and TRBJ2-2; 8 bases are a match to TRBD1. The CDR3 covers 18 residues. V lost 1 base and J lost 4; bases outside the gene matches: 11. Germline V lookup: CDR1 LGHDT, CDR2 YNNKEL (reference sequence).

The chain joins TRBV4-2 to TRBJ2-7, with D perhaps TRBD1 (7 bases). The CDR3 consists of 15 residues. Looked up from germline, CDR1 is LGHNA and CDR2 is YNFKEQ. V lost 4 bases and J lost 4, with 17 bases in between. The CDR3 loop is CASSPRTGEVYEQYF. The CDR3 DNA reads TGTGCCAGCAGCCCACGAACAGGGGAGGTGTACGAGCAGTACTTC.

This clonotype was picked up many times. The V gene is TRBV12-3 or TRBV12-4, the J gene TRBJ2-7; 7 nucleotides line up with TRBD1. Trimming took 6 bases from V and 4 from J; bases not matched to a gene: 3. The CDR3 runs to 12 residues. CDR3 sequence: CASSPGQYEQYF. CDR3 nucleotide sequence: TGTGCCAGCAGCCCGGGACAGTACGAGCAGTACTTC.

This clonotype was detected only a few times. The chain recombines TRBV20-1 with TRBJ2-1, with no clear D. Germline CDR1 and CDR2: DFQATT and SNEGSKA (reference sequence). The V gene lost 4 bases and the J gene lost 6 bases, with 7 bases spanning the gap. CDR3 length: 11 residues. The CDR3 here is CSAKLLNEQFF. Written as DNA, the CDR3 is TGCAGTGCTAAGTTACTCAATGAGCAGTTCTTC.

CDR3 amino acids: CASSLQGNNYGYTF. The CDR3 DNA reads TGTGCCAGCAGCCTACAGGGGAACAACTATGGCTACACCTTC. V usage is TRBV5-6 and J usage is TRBJ1-2, with 7 nucleotides matching TRBD1. V lost 4 bases, J lost 2 bases, and 5 bases stayed unmatched. The CDR3 totals 14 residues. Germline CDR1 and CDR2: SGHDT and YYEEEE.

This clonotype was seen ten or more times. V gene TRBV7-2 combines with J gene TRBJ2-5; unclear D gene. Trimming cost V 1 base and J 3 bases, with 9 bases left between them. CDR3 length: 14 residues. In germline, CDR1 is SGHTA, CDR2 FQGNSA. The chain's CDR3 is CASSLGRQEETQYF. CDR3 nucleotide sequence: TGTGCCAGCAGCTTAGGAAGGCAGGAAGAGACCCAGTACTTC.

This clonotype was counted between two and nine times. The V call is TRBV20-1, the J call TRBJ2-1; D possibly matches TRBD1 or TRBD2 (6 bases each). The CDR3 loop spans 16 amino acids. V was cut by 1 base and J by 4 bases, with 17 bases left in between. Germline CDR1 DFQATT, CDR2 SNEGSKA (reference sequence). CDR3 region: CSARVIVSGAYNEQFF. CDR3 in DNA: TGCAGTGCTAGAGTCATCGTTTCGGGGGCTTACAATGAGCAGTTCTTC.

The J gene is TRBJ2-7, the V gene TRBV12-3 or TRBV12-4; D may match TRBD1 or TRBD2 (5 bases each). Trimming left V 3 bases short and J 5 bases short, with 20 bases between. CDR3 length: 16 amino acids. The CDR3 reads CASSFFSRVRGHEQYF. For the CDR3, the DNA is TGTGCCAGCAGTTTTTTCAGTCGGGTACGGGGCCACGAGCAGTACTTC.

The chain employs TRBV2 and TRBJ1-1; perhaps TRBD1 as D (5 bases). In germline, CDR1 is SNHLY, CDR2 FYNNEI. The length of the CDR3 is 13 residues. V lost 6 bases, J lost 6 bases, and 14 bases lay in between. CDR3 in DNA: TGTGCCAGCAGCCTAGACAGTTTCCCTGAAGCTTTCTTT. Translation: CASSLDSFPEAFF. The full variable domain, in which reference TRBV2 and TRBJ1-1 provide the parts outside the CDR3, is EPEVTQTPSHQVTQMGQEVILRCVPISNHLYFYWYRQILGQKVEFLVSFYNNEISEKSEIFDDQFSVERPDGSNFTLKIRSTKLEDSAMYFCASSLDSFPEAFFGQGTRLTVV.

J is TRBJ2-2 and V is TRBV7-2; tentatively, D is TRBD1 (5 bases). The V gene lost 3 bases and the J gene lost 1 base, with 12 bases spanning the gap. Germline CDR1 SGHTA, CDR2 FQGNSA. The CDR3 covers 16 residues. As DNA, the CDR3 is TGTGCCAGCAGCTTTGGTCAGGGTTGGAACACCGGGGAGCTGTTTTTT. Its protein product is CASSFGQGWNTGELFF. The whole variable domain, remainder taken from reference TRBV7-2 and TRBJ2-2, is GAGVSQSPSNKVTEKGKDVELRCDPISGHTALYWYRQSLGQGLEFLIYFQGNSAPDKSGLPSDRFSAERTGGSVSTLTIQRTQQEDSAVYLCASSFGQGWNTGELFFGEGSRLTVL.

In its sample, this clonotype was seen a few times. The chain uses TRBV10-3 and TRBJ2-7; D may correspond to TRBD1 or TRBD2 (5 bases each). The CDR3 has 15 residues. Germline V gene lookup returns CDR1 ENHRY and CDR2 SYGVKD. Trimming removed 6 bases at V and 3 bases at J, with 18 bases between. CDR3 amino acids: CAIRDREGRHYEQYF. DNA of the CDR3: TGTGCCATCAGAGACCGCGAGGGACGACACTACGAGCAGTACTTC.

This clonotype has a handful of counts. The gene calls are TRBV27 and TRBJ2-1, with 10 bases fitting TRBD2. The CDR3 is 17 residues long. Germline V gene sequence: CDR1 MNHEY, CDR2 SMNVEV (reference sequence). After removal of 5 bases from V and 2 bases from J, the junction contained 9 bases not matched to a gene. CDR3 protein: CASSMEWTSGTYNEQFF. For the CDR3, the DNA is TGTGCCAGCAGTATGGAGTGGACTAGCGGAACCTACAATGAGCAGTTCTTC.

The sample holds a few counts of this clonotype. This CDR3 reads CSVGRVSGTEAFF. Here the CDR3 DNA reads TGCAGCGTTGGGCGGGTTAGCGGCACTGAAGCTTTCTTT. V is TRBV29-1 and J is TRBJ1-1, with D hard to call. The CDR3 length is 13 residues. Germline V gene lookup returns CDR1 SQVTM and CDR2 ANQGSEA. V lost 4 bases to trimming and J lost 4 bases, with 13 bases between them.

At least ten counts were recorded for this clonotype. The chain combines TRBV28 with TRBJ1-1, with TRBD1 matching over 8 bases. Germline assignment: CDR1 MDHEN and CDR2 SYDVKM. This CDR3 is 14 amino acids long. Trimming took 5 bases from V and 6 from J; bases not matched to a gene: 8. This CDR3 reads CASSEQGVAPEAFF. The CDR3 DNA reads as TGTGCCAGCAGTGAACAGGGGGTTGCTCCTGAAGCTTTCTTT.

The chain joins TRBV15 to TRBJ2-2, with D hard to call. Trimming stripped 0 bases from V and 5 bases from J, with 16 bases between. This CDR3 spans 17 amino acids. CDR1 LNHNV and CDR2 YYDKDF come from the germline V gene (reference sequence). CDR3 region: CATSREALGFETGELFF. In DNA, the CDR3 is TGTGCCACCAGCAGAGAGGCTTTAGGGTTTGAGACCGGGGAGCTGTTTTTT.

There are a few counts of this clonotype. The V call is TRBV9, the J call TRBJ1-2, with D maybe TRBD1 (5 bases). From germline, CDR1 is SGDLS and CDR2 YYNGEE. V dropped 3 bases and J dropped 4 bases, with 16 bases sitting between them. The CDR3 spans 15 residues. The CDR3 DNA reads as TGTGCCAGCAGCGCAACTCCAGAAGGGACCTATGGCTACACCTTC. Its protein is CASSATPEGTYGYTF.

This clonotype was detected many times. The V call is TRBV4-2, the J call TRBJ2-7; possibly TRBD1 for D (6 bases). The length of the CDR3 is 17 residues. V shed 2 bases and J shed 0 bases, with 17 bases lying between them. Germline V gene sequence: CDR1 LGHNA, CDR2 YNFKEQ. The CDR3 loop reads CASSQNLDRSFSYEQYF. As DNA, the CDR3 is TGTGCCAGCAGCCAAAACCTGGACAGATCTTTCTCCTACGAGCAGTACTTC.

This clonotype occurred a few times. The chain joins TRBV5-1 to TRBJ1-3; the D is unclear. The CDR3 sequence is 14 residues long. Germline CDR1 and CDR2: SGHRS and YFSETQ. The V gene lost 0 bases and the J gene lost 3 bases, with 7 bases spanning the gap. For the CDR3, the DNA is TGCGCCAGCAGCTTGGCTTCGGATGGAAACACCATATATTTT. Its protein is CASSLASDGNTIYF. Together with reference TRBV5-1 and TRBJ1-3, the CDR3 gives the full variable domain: KAGVTQTPRYLIKTRGQQVTLSCSPISGHRSVSWYQQTPGQGLQFLFEYFSETQRNKGNFPGRFSGRQFSNSRSEMNVSTLELGDSALYLCASSLASDGNTIYFGEGSWLTVV.

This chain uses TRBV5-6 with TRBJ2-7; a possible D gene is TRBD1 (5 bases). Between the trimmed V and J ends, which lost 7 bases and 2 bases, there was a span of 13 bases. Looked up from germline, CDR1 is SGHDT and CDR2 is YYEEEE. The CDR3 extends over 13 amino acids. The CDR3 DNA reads TGTGCCAGCGGTACAGGACATACCTACGAGCAGTACTTC. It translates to CASGTGHTYEQYF.

As DNA, the CDR3 is TGTGCCAGCAGCTTGGAGAGGGCCAAAAGAGAGACCCAGTACTTC. Translated, it gives CASSLERAKRETQYF. This chain connects TRBV5-5 to TRBJ2-5; the D gene is possibly TRBD2 (5 bases). The CDR3 has 15 residues. V shed 0 bases and J shed 4 bases, with 13 bases lying between them. CDR1 is SGHKS and CDR2 is YYEKEE in the germline V gene (reference sequence).

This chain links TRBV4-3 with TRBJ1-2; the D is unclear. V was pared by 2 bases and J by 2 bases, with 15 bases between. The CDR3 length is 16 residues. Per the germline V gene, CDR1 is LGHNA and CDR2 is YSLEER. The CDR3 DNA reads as TGCGCCAGCAGCCAATCCCACCGGGGAGGGAACTATGGCTACACCTTC. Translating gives CASSQSHRGGNYGYTF.

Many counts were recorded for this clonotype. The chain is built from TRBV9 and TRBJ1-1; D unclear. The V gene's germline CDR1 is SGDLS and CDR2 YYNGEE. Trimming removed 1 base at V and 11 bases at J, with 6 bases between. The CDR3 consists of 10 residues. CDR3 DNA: TGTGCCAGCAGCGTAAAGAGGGCTTTCTTT. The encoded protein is CASSVKRAFF. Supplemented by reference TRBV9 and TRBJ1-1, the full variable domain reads DSGVTQTPKHLITATGQRVTLRCSPRSGDLSVYWYQQSLDQGLQFLIQYYNGEERAKGNILERFSAQQFPDLHSELNLSSLELGDSALYFCASSVKRAFFGQGTRLTVV.

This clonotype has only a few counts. CDR3 sequence reads: CASSHQGKTMNTEAFF. The CDR3 nucleotides read TGTGCCAGCAGCCACCAGGGGAAAACCATGAACACTGAAGCTTTCTTT. V usage is TRBV11-1 and J usage is TRBJ1-1, with D possibly TRBD1 on 6 matching bases. The germline CDR1 and CDR2 sequences are SGHAT and FQDESV (reference sequence). The V end lost 5 bases, the J end lost 0 bases, and 16 bases lay between the germline ends. The CDR3 consists of 16 residues.

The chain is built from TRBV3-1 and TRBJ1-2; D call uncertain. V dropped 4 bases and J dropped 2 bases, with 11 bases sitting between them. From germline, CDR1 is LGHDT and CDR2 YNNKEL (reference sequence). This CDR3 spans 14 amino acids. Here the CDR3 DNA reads TGTGCCAGCAGCCCCCTGGTACCAAACTATGGCTACACCTTC. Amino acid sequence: CASSPLVPNYGYTF.

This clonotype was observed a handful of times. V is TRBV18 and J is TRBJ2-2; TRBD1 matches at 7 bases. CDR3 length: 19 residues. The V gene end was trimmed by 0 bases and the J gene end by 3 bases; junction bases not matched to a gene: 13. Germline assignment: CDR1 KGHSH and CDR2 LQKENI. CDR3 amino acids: CASSPPFVFGQDHTGELFF. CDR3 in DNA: TGTGCCAGCTCACCACCGTTCGTATTCGGACAGGACCACACCGGGGAGCTGTTTTTT.

CDR3 sequence: CSVGDVAYEQYF. The CDR3 region has the DNA TGCAGCGTTGGGGACGTTGCCTACGAGCAGTACTTC. The chain combines TRBV29-1 with TRBJ2-7; the D call may be TRBD1 or TRBD2 (5 bases each). This CDR3 contains 12 residues. V dropped 4 bases and J dropped 2 bases, with 9 bases sitting between them. Germline-derived CDR1 and CDR2 are SQVTM and ANQGSEA.

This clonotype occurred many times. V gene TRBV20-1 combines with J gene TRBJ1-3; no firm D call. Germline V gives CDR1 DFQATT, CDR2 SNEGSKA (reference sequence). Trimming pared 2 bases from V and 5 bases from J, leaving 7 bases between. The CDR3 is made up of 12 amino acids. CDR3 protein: CSARYNRNTIYF. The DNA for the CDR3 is TGCAGTGCTAGATATAATAGAAACACCATATATTTT.

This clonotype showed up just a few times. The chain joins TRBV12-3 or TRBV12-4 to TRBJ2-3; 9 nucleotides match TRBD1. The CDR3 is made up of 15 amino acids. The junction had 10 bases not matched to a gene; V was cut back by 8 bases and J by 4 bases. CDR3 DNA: TGTGCCAGCCGGGGAGGGACAGGGATGGCAGATACGCAGTATTTT. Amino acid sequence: CASRGGTGMADTQYF.

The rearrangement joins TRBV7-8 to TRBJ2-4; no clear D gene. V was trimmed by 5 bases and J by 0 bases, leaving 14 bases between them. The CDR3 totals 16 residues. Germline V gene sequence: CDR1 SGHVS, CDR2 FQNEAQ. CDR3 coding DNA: TGTGCCAGCAGCCCCTGGATGGACCTAGCCAAAAACATTCAGTACTTC. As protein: CASSPWMDLAKNIQYF.

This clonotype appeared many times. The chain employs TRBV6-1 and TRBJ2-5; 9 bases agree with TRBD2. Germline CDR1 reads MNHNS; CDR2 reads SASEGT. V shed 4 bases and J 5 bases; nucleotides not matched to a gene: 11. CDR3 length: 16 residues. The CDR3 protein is CASSVGSGGFLETQYF. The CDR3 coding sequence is TGTGCCAGCAGTGTCGGAAGCGGGGGGTTCCTTGAGACCCAGTACTTC.

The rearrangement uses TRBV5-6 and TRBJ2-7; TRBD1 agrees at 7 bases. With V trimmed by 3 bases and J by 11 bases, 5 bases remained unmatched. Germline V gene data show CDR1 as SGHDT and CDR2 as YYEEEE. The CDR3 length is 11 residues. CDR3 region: CASSSEGAEYF. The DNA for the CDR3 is TGTGCCAGCAGCTCCGAGGGGGCTGAGTACTTC.

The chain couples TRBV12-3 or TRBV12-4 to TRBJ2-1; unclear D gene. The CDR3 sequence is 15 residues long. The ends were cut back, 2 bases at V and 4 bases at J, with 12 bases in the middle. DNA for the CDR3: TGTGCCAGCAGTTTAATCCAGGTCCGGTACAATGAGCAGTTCTTC. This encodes CASSLIQVRYNEQFF.